This T cell receptor beta chain appears in the sequencing data of a study of shared clonotypes between healthy human individuals. Study results and caveats: On the whole, naive subsets had larger estimated richness than memory subsets had.

Free of recent acute infections or vaccinations, the donors were healthy HIV-negative adults. Generated by immunoSEQ multiplex PCR, the TCRdb table keeps only in-frame clones and is missing some. The data show about 2.5 million clones, 85% to 95% seen once. This CDR3 region has 14 residues. CDR1 is MNHNS and CDR2 is SASEGT in the germline V gene. V dropped 6 bases and J dropped 2; count of bases not matched to a gene: 6. Note on this clone: The antigen is unknown.

The gene calls are TRBV6-1 and TRBJ1-2, with 7 positions matching TRBD1. This receptor was identified in a man aged 18-30 years in good health. Some clones in this sample may be carry-over from other donors' samples. Material for sequencing was naive CD4+ T cells from PBMCs. Subset meaning: CD45RA+ positively selected. Written as DNA, the CDR3 is TGTGCCAGCAGGGCCGGGGACAGCAACTATGGCTACACCTTC. Translation gives CASRAGDSNYGYTF.